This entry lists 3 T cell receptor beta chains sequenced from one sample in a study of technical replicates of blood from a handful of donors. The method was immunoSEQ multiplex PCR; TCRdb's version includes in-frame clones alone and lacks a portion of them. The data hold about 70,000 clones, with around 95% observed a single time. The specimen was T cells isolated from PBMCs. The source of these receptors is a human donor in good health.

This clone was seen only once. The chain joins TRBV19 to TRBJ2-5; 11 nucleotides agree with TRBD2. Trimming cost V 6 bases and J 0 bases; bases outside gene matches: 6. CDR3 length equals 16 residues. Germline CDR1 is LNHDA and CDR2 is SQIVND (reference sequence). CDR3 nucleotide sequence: TGTGCCAGTAGCGGACTAGCGGGTTCATACCAAGAGACCCAGTACTTC. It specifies CASSGLAGSYQETQYF.

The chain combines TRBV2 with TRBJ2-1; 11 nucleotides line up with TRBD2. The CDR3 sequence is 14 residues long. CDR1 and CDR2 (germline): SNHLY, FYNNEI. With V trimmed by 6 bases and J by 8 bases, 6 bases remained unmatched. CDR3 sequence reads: CASSTSGSKYEQFF. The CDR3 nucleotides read TGTGCCAGCAGCACTAGCGGGAGTAAGTATGAGCAGTTCTTC.

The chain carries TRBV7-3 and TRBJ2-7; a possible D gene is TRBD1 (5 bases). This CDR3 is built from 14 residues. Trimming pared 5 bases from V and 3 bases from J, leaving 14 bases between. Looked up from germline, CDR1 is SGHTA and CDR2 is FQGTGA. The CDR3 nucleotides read TGTGCCAGCAGCACAACAGGTTCTAGCTACGAGCAGTACTTC. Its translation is CASSTTGSSYEQYF.